The 27 T cell receptor beta chains presented below share a single source sample, sequenced in a study of blood T cell repertoires in COVID-19. The table came from immunoSEQ multiplex PCR; TCRdb's copy has only in-frame clones and leaves some out. The table lists over 300,000 clones, roughly nine tenths of them singletons. The sample comprised peripheral blood. The origin of the receptors is a man between 18 and 29 years old who had recovered from COVID-19.

This chain connects TRBV11-2 to TRBJ2-2, with TRBD2 matching over 7 bases. Germline trimming cut 4 bases from V and 4 bases from J; bases unmatched to any gene: 12. Germline CDR1 SGHAT, CDR2 FQNNGV. The CDR3 is made up of 17 amino acids. CDR3 sequence (DNA): TGTGCCAGCAGCTCTTTAACTAGCGAGGTAGTCACCGGGGAGCTGTTTTTT. It encodes CASSSLTSEVVTGELFF.

This clone was picked up one time. J is TRBJ2-5 and V is TRBV5-1; 9 bases match TRBD2. The V segment lost 0 bases and the J segment 2 bases; nucleotides outside the gene matches: 5. There are 16 residues in the CDR3. Germline CDR1 SGHRS, CDR2 YFSETQ. The CDR3 coding sequence is TGCGCCAGCAGCTTGGCTTCGAGCGGGGGGCAAGAGACCCAGTACTTC. Protein product: CASSLASSGGQETQYF.

This clone turned up a few times. The rearrangement joins TRBV27 to TRBJ2-7, with 7 nucleotides matching TRBD2. The junction had 5 bases not matched to a gene; V was cut back by 3 bases and J by 3 bases. Germline V gene sequence: CDR1 MNHEY, CDR2 SMNVEV (reference sequence). The CDR3 totals 14 residues. CDR3 in amino acids: CASSLGPSGYEQYF. The CDR3 DNA reads as TGTGCCAGCAGTTTGGGTCCTAGCGGCTACGAGCAGTACTTC.

This clone was recorded only once. The chain is built from TRBV12-3 or TRBV12-4 and TRBJ1-1; 8 bases agree with TRBD1. This CDR3 contains 13 residues. Losses at the gene ends were 10 bases for V and 1 base for J; bases not matched to a gene: 5. This CDR3 reads CATMTGENTEAFF. The CDR3 DNA reads as TGTGCCACCATGACAGGGGAGAACACTGAAGCTTTCTTT.

The V gene is TRBV12-3 or TRBV12-4, the J gene TRBJ1-1; D remains ambiguous. This CDR3 contains 12 residues. The V gene lost 3 bases and the J gene lost 6 bases, with 8 bases spanning the gap. This CDR3 reads CASSFLEAEAFF. Here the CDR3 DNA reads TGTGCCAGCAGTTTTCTAGAAGCTGAAGCTTTCTTT.

The chain carries TRBV2 and TRBJ1-5; no definite D call. CDR3 length equals 14 residues. V was trimmed by 2 bases and J by 7 bases, leaving 12 bases between them. Germline-derived CDR1 and CDR2 are SNHLY and FYNNEI. The CDR3 DNA follows: TGTGCCAGCAGTGAAATTACAGTAGACCAGCCCCAGCATTTT. It codes for CASSEITVDQPQHF.

V and J are TRBV7-3 and TRBJ2-3; TRBD2 might be the D (6 bases). The CDR3 extends over 15 amino acids. Germline V CDR1 and CDR2: SGHTA, FQGTGA. V lost 2 bases to trimming and J lost 6 bases, with 15 bases between them. CDR3 sequence: CASSLGAGLTDTQYF. As DNA, the CDR3 is TGTGCCAGCAGCTTAGGAGCGGGTCTCACGGATACGCAGTATTTT.

The V gene is TRBV7-2, the J gene TRBJ1-3; 10 nucleotides agree with TRBD1. The germline CDR1 and CDR2 sequences are SGHTA and FQGNSA. This CDR3 contains 17 residues. V trimming: 3 bases; J trimming: 3 bases; junction bases outside the gene matches: 8. CDR3 amino acids: CASSFLPGQGFGNTIYF. The CDR3 DNA is TGTGCCAGCAGCTTCTTACCGGGACAGGGGTTTGGAAACACCATATATTTT.

The chain's CDR3 is CASSTTGIVEAFF. CDR3 coding DNA: TGTGCCAGCAGTACGACAGGGATTGTTGAAGCTTTCTTT. The J gene is TRBJ1-1, the V gene TRBV12-3 or TRBV12-4; 7 bases map to TRBD1. V shed 5 bases and J 7 bases; nucleotides not matched to a gene: 7. The CDR3 loop spans 13 amino acids.

The chain employs TRBV18 and TRBJ2-7; D may be TRBD1 (6 bases). Trimming removed 2 bases at V and 3 bases at J, with 14 bases between. Germline CDR1 and CDR2: KGHSH and LQKENI. The CDR3 length is 15 residues. CDR3: CASSPSTVRGYEQYF. The CDR3 bases are TGTGCCAGCTCACCATCAACCGTCAGGGGCTACGAGCAGTACTTC.

The chain links TRBV4-2 to TRBJ1-2, with 7 bases fitting TRBD1. The J segment lost 6 bases and the V segment lost 1 base, leaving 5 bases of the junction unmatched. Germline-derived CDR1 and CDR2 are LGHNA and YNFKEQ. The CDR3 is 14 residues long. CDR3 sequence reads: CASSQVEGGNGYTF. CDR3 DNA sequence: TGTGCCAGCAGCCAAGTTGAAGGGGGCAATGGCTACACCTTC.

This clone was counted a single time. This chain joins TRBV10-2 and TRBJ1-2, with a possible D match to TRBD1 (5 bases). Germline values: CDR1 WSHSY, CDR2 SAAADI. V gave up 6 bases and J gave up 4 bases, with 12 bases separating them. The CDR3 has 13 amino acids. Written as DNA, the CDR3 is TGCGCCAGCAGCCGCGGACACCCCTATGGCTACACCTTC. Its translation is CASSRGHPYGYTF.

The V and J genes are TRBV7-9 and TRBJ1-2; possible D gene TRBD1, 5 bases. This CDR3 is 15 amino acids long. Germline V gene lookup returns CDR1 SEHNR and CDR2 FQNEAQ (reference sequence). V was trimmed by 0 bases and J by 6 bases, leaving 14 bases between them. The CDR3 spells CASSLARQPHHGYTF. For the CDR3, the DNA is TGTGCCAGCAGCTTAGCCAGACAGCCCCACCATGGCTACACCTTC.

The rearrangement uses TRBV14 and TRBJ2-7; perhaps TRBD1 as D (6 bases). CDR1 and CDR2 (germline): SGHDN, FVKESK. This CDR3 contains 15 residues. Trimming removed 0 bases at V and 4 bases at J, with 13 bases between. The CDR3 DNA reads TGTGCCAGCAGCCAAGATCACAGGGAAGTTTACGAGCAGTACTTC. This codes for CASSQDHREVYEQYF. The whole variable domain, filled in from reference TRBV14 and TRBJ2-7, reads EAGVTQFPSHSVIEKGQTVTLRCDPISGHDNLYWYRRVMGKEIKFLLHFVKESKQDESGMPNNRFLAERTGGTYSTLKVQPAELEDSGVYFCASSQDHREVYEQYFGPGTRLTVT.

This sequence joins TRBV5-1 and TRBJ2-5, with 7 bases aligning to TRBD1. From germline, CDR1 is SGHRS and CDR2 YFSETQ. Trimming cost V 0 bases and J 2 bases; bases outside gene matches: 7. The CDR3 contains 16 residues. In DNA, the CDR3 is TGCGCCAGCAGCTTGGTAACGAGGGGGCTGCAAGAGACCCAGTACTTC. This encodes CASSLVTRGLQETQYF.

V is TRBV3-1 (or the pseudogene TRBV3-2) and J is TRBJ2-7; D is uncertain. Trimming removed 4 bases at V and 0 bases at J, with 7 bases between. Germline V gene lookup returns CDR1 LGHDT and CDR2 YNNKEL (reference sequence). The CDR3 is 13 residues long. CDR3 sequence reads: CASSPQSSYEQYF. The CDR3 nucleotides are TGTGCCAGCAGCCCACAGAGCTCCTACGAGCAGTACTTC.

The J gene is TRBJ1-6, the V gene TRBV19, with D tentatively TRBD1 (6 bases). The V end lost 5 bases, the J end lost 5 bases, and 16 bases lay between the germline ends. Per germline, CDR1 LNHDA and CDR2 SQIVND (reference sequence). The CDR3 covers 16 residues. The CDR3 region has the DNA TGTGCCAGTAGTGATCCAGGGGTATTCGATAATTCACCCCTCCACTTT. Amino acid sequence: CASSDPGVFDNSPLHF.

The chain uses TRBV5-1 and TRBJ1-1; D perhaps matches TRBD1 (5 bases). Trimming removed 0 bases from V and 2 bases from J, with 14 bases in between. The germline V gene has CDR1 SGHRS and CDR2 YFSETQ. The CDR3 is 16 residues long. The CDR3 loop is CASSLAMRQSNTEAFF. CDR3 DNA sequence: TGCGCCAGCAGCTTGGCTATGCGACAGAGTAACACTGAAGCTTTCTTT.

The chain joins TRBV5-6 to TRBJ1-5; 8 bases are shared with TRBD1. The germline gives CDR1 SGHDT, CDR2 YYEEEE. The CDR3 sequence is 16 residues long. The V and J ends lost 2 bases and 5 bases, in that order; junction bases with no gene match: 9. The CDR3 bases are TGTGCCAGCAGCTTATCGTACAGGGGGTGGGATCAGCCCCAGCATTTT. This codes for CASSLSYRGWDQPQHF.

The chain carries TRBV4-2 and TRBJ2-5; 7 bases are shared with TRBD1. V was clipped by 2 bases and J by 1 base; unmatched bases: 4. The CDR3 runs to 15 residues. Germline V gene lookup returns CDR1 LGHNA and CDR2 YNFKEQ. CDR3 amino acids: CASSQNRDSQETQYF. The CDR3 DNA follows: TGTGCCAGCAGCCAAAATCGGGACAGCCAAGAGACCCAGTACTTC.

V and J are TRBV4-2 and TRBJ2-5; 8 bases fit TRBD2. Germline CDR1 reads LGHNA; CDR2 reads YNFKEQ. V was clipped by 4 bases and J by 3 bases; unmatched bases: 7. CDR3 length equals 15 residues. CDR3 nucleotides: TGTGCCAGCAGCCTCTTAGCGGGGACTGAAGAGACCCAGTACTTC. Amino acid sequence: CASSLLAGTEETQYF.

The V call is TRBV9, the J call TRBJ2-3; 11 positions match TRBD2. V trimming: 0 bases; J trimming: 5 bases; junction bases outside the gene matches: 5. Germline values: CDR1 SGDLS, CDR2 YYNGEE. There are 16 residues in the CDR3. CDR3 bases: TGTGCCAGCAGCGTAGGAGTAGCGGGGGGGCTAGATACGCAGTATTTT. Its translation: CASSVGVAGGLDTQYF.

The chain uses TRBV28 and TRBJ2-7, with 8 bases aligning to TRBD1. Germline assignment: CDR1 MDHEN and CDR2 SYDVKM. V lost 4 bases and J lost 6; bases outside the gene matches: 11. The CDR3 loop spans 15 amino acids. CDR3 nucleotide sequence: TGTGCCAGCAGTTCTCCGGACAGGGCAAGGGGCGAGCAGTACTTC. The encoded protein is CASSSPDRARGEQYF.

The chain employs TRBV3-1 (or the pseudogene TRBV3-2) and TRBJ2-5, with D perhaps TRBD2 (5 bases). Germline loops: CDR1 LGHDT, CDR2 YNNKEL (reference sequence). This CDR3 spans 12 amino acids. V shed 3 bases and J shed 3 bases, with 5 bases lying between them. Here the CDR3 reads CASSQGEETQYF. DNA for the CDR3: TGTGCCAGCAGCCAGGGAGAAGAGACCCAGTACTTC.

The rearrangement links TRBV5-1 to TRBJ1-2, with unresolved D. The ends were cut back, 4 bases at V and 4 bases at J, with 17 bases in the middle. Germline V lookup: CDR1 SGHRS, CDR2 YFSETQ. The CDR3 is 15 amino acids. The CDR3 DNA sequence: TGCGCCAGCAGCCCAGACTCAACATCAATCTATGGCTACACCTTC. Encoded protein: CASSPDSTSIYGYTF.

The genes are TRBV19 and TRBJ2-5, with 14 bases aligning to TRBD2. The CDR3 is 19 residues long. CDR1 is LNHDA and CDR2 is SQIVND in the germline V gene (reference sequence). The V segment lost 5 bases and the J segment 4 bases; nucleotides outside the gene matches: 15. The chain's CDR3 is CASSARTSGRPVWGETQYF. CDR3 nucleotides: TGTGCCAGTAGTGCCAGGACTAGCGGGAGGCCCGTTTGGGGAGAGACCCAGTACTTC.

The chain has TRBV12-3 or TRBV12-4 and TRBJ2-5, with D possibly being TRBD1 (6 bases). The length of the CDR3 is 13 residues. Trimming pared 6 bases from V and 3 bases from J, leaving 11 bases between. The CDR3 nucleotides read TGTGCCAGCAGCCTCCGACAGGAAGAGACCCAGTACTTC. Protein: CASSLRQEETQYF.